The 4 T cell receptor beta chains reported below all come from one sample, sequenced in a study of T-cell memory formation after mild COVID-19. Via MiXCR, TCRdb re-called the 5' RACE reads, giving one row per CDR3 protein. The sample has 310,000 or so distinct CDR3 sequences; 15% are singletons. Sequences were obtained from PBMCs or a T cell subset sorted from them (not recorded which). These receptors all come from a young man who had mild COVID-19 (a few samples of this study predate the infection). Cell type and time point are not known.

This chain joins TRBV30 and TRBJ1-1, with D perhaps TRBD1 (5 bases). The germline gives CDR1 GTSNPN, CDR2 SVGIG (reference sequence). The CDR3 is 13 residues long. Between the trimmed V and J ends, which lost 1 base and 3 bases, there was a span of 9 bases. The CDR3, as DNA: TGTGCCTGGAGTGGCGAGGGGTACACTGAAGCTTTCTTT. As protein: CAWSGEGYTEAFF. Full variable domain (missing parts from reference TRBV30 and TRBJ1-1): SQTIHQWPATLVQPVGSPLSLECTVEGTSNPNLYWYRQAAGRGLQLLFYSVGIGQISSEVPQNLSASRPQDRQFILSSKKLLLSDSGFYLCAWSGEGYTEAFFGQGTRLTVV.

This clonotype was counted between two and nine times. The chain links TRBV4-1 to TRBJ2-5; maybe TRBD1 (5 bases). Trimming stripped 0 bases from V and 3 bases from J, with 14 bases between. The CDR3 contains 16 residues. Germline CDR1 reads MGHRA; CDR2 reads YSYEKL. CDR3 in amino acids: CASSQDGRAREETQYF. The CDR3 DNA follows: TGCGCCAGCAGCCAAGATGGCAGGGCCCGAGAAGAGACCCAGTACTTC.

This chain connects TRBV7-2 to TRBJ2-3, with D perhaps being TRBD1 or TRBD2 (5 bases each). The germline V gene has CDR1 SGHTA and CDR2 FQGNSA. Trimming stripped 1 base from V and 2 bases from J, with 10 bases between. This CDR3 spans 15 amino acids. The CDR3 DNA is TGTGCCAGCAGCTTAGGAGGGGCCAACACAGATACGCAGTATTTT. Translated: CASSLGGANTDTQYF.

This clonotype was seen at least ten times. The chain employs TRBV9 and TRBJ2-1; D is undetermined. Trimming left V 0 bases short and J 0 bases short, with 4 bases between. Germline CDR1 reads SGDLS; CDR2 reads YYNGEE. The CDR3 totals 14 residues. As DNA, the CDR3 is TGTGCCAGCAGCGTAGAGGACTCCTACAATGAGCAGTTCTTC. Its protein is CASSVEDSYNEQFF. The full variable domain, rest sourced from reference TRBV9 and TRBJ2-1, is DSGVTQTPKHLITATGQRVTLRCSPRSGDLSVYWYQQSLDQGLQFLIQYYNGEERAKGNILERFSAQQFPDLHSELNLSSLELGDSALYFCASSVEDSYNEQFFGPGTRLTVL.